What follows is one TCR beta chain and its context. Its antigen is still unknown. Here immunoSEQ multiplex PCR was the method, and the copy in TCRdb shows in-frame clones only, minus some. Among more than 60,000 clones, 65% to 75% were seen once, and the ten largest hold less than 25%. This entry is derived from a study of vaccination effects on CD4 cells after COVID-19. On the study more broadly: Participants were vaccinated with two doses of either the BNT162b2 or mRNA-1273 vaccine. It was with 10 IU/ml IL-2 and about 10 ug/ml peptides that under 2.5 million PBMC per well were cultured. Findings and limits, study-wide: Vaccine-induced new clones formed most post-vaccine spike-reactive clones in convalescents.

The CDR3 runs 16 residues. Trimming took 1 base from V and 5 from J, leaving 17 bases between them. Germline V CDR1 and CDR2: SEHNR, FQNEAQ (reference sequence). Following 10 days of culture, CD4+ T cells were isolated. Infection dated between March and December 2020, before the Alpha, Beta and Delta variants reached the United States. This chain connects TRBV7-9 to TRBJ1-2; D might be TRBD1 (5 bases). This receptor was identified in a human donor who had a prior SARS-CoV-2 infection. The starting material was CD4+ T cells from PBMCs cultured without peptide, obtained before COVID-19 vaccination. The chain's CDR3 is CASSLGGGAGRYGYTF. CDR3 DNA sequence: TGTGCCAGCAGCTTAGGCGGCGGGGCAGGGAGGTATGGCTACACCTTC. The full variable domain, with the rest looked up from reference TRBV7-9 and TRBJ1-2, is DTGVSQNPRHKITKRGQNVTFRCDPISEHNRLYWYRQTLGQGPEFLTYFQNEAQLEKSRLLSDRFSAERPKGSFSTLEIQRTEQGDSAMYLCASSLGGGAGRYGYTFGSGTRLTVV.